These 3 T cell receptor beta chains share one sample of origin, sequenced in a study of OX40 agonist ivuxolimab in advanced cancers. Profiling relied on immunoSEQ multiplex PCR, and the TCRdb table lists in-frame clones only, not all of them. Of tens of thousands of clones listed, 85% were seen once; the top ten hold about 26%. Sequencing used CD4+ or CD8+ T cells sorted from blood, obtained in a trial of the OX40 agonist ivuxolimab. The source is an adult with an advanced solid tumor such as melanoma, head and neck, liver or kidney cancer.

The chain combines TRBV27 with TRBJ2-1; 7 nucleotides match TRBD2. Trimming at V came to 3 bases and at J to 5 bases, leaving 13 bases not matched to a gene. Germline V CDR1 and CDR2: MNHEY, SMNVEV (reference sequence). The CDR3 sequence is 17 residues long. CDR3 in amino acids: CASSFITGGPHNNEQFF. The CDR3 DNA follows: TGTGCCAGCAGTTTTATAACGGGAGGCCCCCACAACAATGAGCAGTTCTTC.

The CDR3 protein is CASSLGQGGEQYF. DNA of the CDR3: TGTGCCAGCAGCTTAGGACAGGGCGGCGAGCAGTACTTC. The chain uses TRBV11-2 and TRBJ2-7; TRBD1 aligns across 7 bases. Germline lookup yields CDR1 SGHAT and CDR2 FQNNGV. The CDR3 extends over 13 amino acids. V trimming: 1 base; J trimming: 6 bases; junction bases outside the gene matches: 3.

This chain uses TRBV5-6 with TRBJ2-1; 7 positions match TRBD2. There are 16 residues in the CDR3. The trim removed 4 bases at V and 2 bases at J, leaving 9 bases unmatched. Germline V gives CDR1 SGHDT, CDR2 YYEEEE. CDR3 region: CASSPISGLAYNEQFF. For the CDR3, the DNA is TGTGCCAGCAGCCCAATTAGCGGGCTTGCCTACAATGAGCAGTTCTTC.